The 9 T cell receptor beta chains in this list originate from one sample, sequenced in a study of cytomegalovirus exposure and HLA in healthy donors. Sequenced by immunoSEQ multiplex PCR; TCRdb stores in-frame clones only, minus some. The table records some 120,000 clones, around 94% of them present only once. Sequenced: PBMCs. Source of these receptors: a woman under 30 in good health and CMV-seronegative.

The chain uses TRBV2 and TRBJ2-3; 10 bases fit TRBD2. CDR3 length equals 15 residues. Germline lookup yields CDR1 SNHLY and CDR2 FYNNEI. V lost 3 bases, J lost 2 bases, and 2 bases stayed unmatched. The CDR3 DNA reads TGTGCCAGCAGTGAGAGCGGGAGGGCCACAGATACGCAGTATTTT. It codes for CASSESGRATDTQYF.

The V and J genes are TRBV6-5 and TRBJ2-7; weak D call: TRBD2 (6 bases). Trimming stripped 2 bases from V and 0 bases from J, with 11 bases between. CDR1 is MNHEY and CDR2 is SVGAGI in the germline V gene. The CDR3 runs to 15 residues. CDR3 sequence reads: CASSYGGDGSYEQYF. The CDR3 nucleotides read TGTGCCAGCAGTTACGGAGGGGACGGCTCCTACGAGCAGTACTTC.

The V gene is TRBV30, the J gene TRBJ2-7, with TRBD2 identical over 11 bases. CDR3 size: 14 residues. Looked up from germline, CDR1 is GTSNPN and CDR2 is SVGIG (reference sequence). V trimming: 7 bases; J trimming: 0 bases; junction bases outside the gene matches: 5. The CDR3 reads CASRTSGFSYEQYF. The CDR3 nucleotides are TGTGCCTCCAGGACTAGCGGGTTCTCCTACGAGCAGTACTTC.

V usage is TRBV5-1 and J usage is TRBJ1-2; 7 bases line up with TRBD1. With V trimmed by 0 bases and J by 1 base, 9 bases remained unmatched. Per the germline V gene, CDR1 is SGHRS and CDR2 is YFSETQ. The CDR3 is 17 residues long. CDR3 bases: TGCGCCAGCAGCTTGGATGGGGACAGAAAGTTTAACTATGGCTACACCTTC. As protein: CASSLDGDRKFNYGYTF.

This rearrangement joins TRBV9 to TRBJ2-1, with 8 bases lining up with TRBD1. The junction had 10 bases not matched to a gene; V was cut back by 0 bases and J by 5 bases. This CDR3 is built from 17 residues. The V gene's germline CDR1 is SGDLS and CDR2 YYNGEE. The CDR3 reads CASSVALTGVGDNEQFF. The CDR3 coding sequence is TGTGCCAGCAGCGTAGCCCTGACAGGGGTTGGGGACAATGAGCAGTTCTTC.

The chain uses TRBV28 and TRBJ1-5; tentative D call: TRBD1 (6 bases). The V gene lost 6 bases and the J gene lost 0 bases, with 9 bases spanning the gap. Germline CDR1 and CDR2: MDHEN and SYDVKM. This CDR3 contains 14 residues. CDR3 protein: CASRQGNSNQPQHF. In DNA, the CDR3 is TGTGCCAGCAGGCAGGGGAATAGCAATCAGCCCCAGCATTTT.

The chain has TRBV28 and TRBJ1-4; 7 positions match TRBD1. After removal of 5 bases from V and 3 bases from J, the junction contained 9 bases not matched to a gene. In germline, CDR1 is MDHEN, CDR2 SYDVKM. This CDR3 comprises 16 residues. In DNA, the CDR3 is TGTGCCAGCAGTCCCTACAGGGGTTTGGCTAATGAAAAACTGTTTTTT. It is translated as CASSPYRGLANEKLFF.

The V gene is TRBV20-1, the J gene TRBJ1-5; no definite D call. Per germline, CDR1 DFQATT and CDR2 SNEGSKA (reference sequence). CDR3 length: 10 amino acids. Here the CDR3 reads CTYPNQPQHF. CDR3 nucleotide sequence: TGCACCTACCCCAATCAGCCCCAGCATTTT.

The chain combines TRBV4-1 with TRBJ1-2; D possibly corresponds to TRBD1 (6 bases). Germline V lookup: CDR1 MGHRA, CDR2 YSYEKL. CDR3 length: 16 residues. Trimming shortened V by 1 base and J by 0 bases, and 12 bases separated the two germline ends. The CDR3 is CASSQVPGQSNYGYTF. CDR3 nucleotide sequence: TGCGCCAGCAGCCAAGTTCCCGGACAGTCTAACTATGGCTACACCTTC.